Below, one T cell receptor (beta chain) is given with its context. The data are from a study of identical twins. TCRdb processed the 5' RACE reads anew with MiXCR; each CDR3 protein has one entry. The table lists under 250,000 distinct CDR3 sequences, roughly 13% of them singletons. Germline CDR1 and CDR2: MNHEY and SVGEGT. V dropped 6 bases and J dropped 1; count of bases not matched to a gene: 13. The CDR3 is 18 residues long. In addition, the sample was reused for a study of yellow fever vaccine responses in identical twins.

The sequence came from a woman aged 18-29 years in good health. The chain uses TRBV6-2 or TRBV6-3 and TRBJ2-2; 8 bases are a match to TRBD1. Sequences were obtained from memory (CD45RO+) T cells sorted from blood. DNA for the CDR3: TGTGCCAGCAGAAAGACCGATCAGGGGGCAGAGAACACCGGGGAGCTGTTTTTT. Translated: CASRKTDQGAENTGELFF.